The 8 T cell receptor beta chains given below trace back to one sample, sequenced in a study of OX40 agonist ivuxolimab in advanced cancers. Data came from immunoSEQ multiplex PCR; TCRdb stores just in-frame clones and leaves some out. This repertoire shows about 91,000 clones, around four fifths found once; its top ten account for around 1.1%. This specimen consisted of CD4+ or CD8+ T cells sorted from blood, obtained in a trial of the OX40 agonist ivuxolimab. Receptors originate from an adult with an advanced solid tumor such as melanoma, head and neck, liver or kidney cancer.

The rearrangement joins TRBV20-1 to TRBJ1-1; no clear D. Trimming shortened V by 6 bases and J by 6 bases, and 11 bases separated the two germline ends. Germline V lookup: CDR1 DFQATT, CDR2 SNEGSKA (reference sequence). The CDR3 consists of 11 residues. The DNA of the CDR3 is TGCAGTGCCCTCAGAAGGCCTGAAGCTTTCTTT. This translates into CSALRRPEAFF.

This clone was seen just once. The chain employs TRBV7-9 and TRBJ2-2, with 11 bases that match TRBD1. The CDR3 consists of 15 residues. Trimming cost V 7 bases and J 5 bases; bases outside gene matches: 6. The germline V gene has CDR1 SEHNR and CDR2 FQNEAQ (reference sequence). CDR3 DNA sequence: TGTGCCAGCAACCAGGGACAGGGGGGAACCGGGGAGCTGTTTTTT. The encoded protein is CASNQGQGGTGELFF.

J is TRBJ2-2 and V is TRBV7-3; D remains ambiguous. Germline V gene lookup returns CDR1 SGHTA and CDR2 FQGTGA. The CDR3 length is 15 residues. Trimming stripped 2 bases from V and 1 base from J, with 8 bases between. CDR3 nucleotides: TGTGCCAGCAGCTTAGGGCGCCGGAACACCGGGGAGCTGTTTTTT. It encodes CASSLGRRNTGELFF.

This chain links TRBV30 with TRBJ2-2, with 7 bases that match TRBD2. Trimming removed 0 bases from V and 6 bases from J; junction bases left unmatched: 4. The V gene's germline CDR1 is GTSNPN and CDR2 SVGIG (reference sequence). The CDR3 contains 14 residues. For the CDR3, the DNA is TGTGCCTGGAGTGTTAGTGGGGGGGCCGGGGAGCTGTTTTTT. This sequence encodes CAWSVSGGAGELFF.

The J gene is TRBJ2-7, the V gene TRBV2; possibly TRBD2 for D (6 bases). This CDR3 has 14 amino acids. The germline V gene has CDR1 SNHLY and CDR2 FYNNEI. V was cut by 4 bases and J by 3 bases, with 13 bases left in between. CDR3 nucleotides: TGTGCCAGCAGTGTATCAGGGAGGCTCTACGAGCAGTACGTC. It is translated as CASSVSGRLYEQYV.

The gene calls are TRBV5-4 and TRBJ2-7, with TRBD2 matching over 7 bases. The V segment lost 4 bases and the J segment 3 bases; nucleotides outside the gene matches: 10. This CDR3 is 15 amino acids long. Per the germline V gene, CDR1 is SGHNT and CDR2 is YYREEE (reference sequence). The CDR3 spells CASSPAQRGFYEQYF. The DNA of the CDR3 is TGTGCCAGCAGCCCTGCCCAGCGGGGATTCTACGAGCAGTACTTC.

This clone was counted only a few times. The rearrangement joins TRBV6-5 to TRBJ1-6, with 8 bases fitting TRBD1. Germline V lookup: CDR1 MNHEY, CDR2 SVGAGI. Germline trimming cut 5 bases from V and 8 bases from J; bases unmatched to any gene: 5. The CDR3 spans 14 residues. The CDR3 DNA reads TGTGCCAGCAGTACAGACAGGGGACATTCACCCCTCCACTTT. Protein sequence: CASSTDRGHSPLHF.

This rearrangement joins TRBV10-1 to TRBJ2-3; D perhaps matches TRBD2 (6 bases). This CDR3 comprises 14 residues. Trimming cost V 3 bases and J 6 bases, with 13 bases left between them. Germline V CDR1 and CDR2: WNHNN, SYGVQD (reference sequence). The CDR3 DNA follows: TGCGCCAGCAGTGAAGGCGGGGCCGGGGATACGCAGTATTTT. Translated, it gives CASSEGGAGDTQYF.